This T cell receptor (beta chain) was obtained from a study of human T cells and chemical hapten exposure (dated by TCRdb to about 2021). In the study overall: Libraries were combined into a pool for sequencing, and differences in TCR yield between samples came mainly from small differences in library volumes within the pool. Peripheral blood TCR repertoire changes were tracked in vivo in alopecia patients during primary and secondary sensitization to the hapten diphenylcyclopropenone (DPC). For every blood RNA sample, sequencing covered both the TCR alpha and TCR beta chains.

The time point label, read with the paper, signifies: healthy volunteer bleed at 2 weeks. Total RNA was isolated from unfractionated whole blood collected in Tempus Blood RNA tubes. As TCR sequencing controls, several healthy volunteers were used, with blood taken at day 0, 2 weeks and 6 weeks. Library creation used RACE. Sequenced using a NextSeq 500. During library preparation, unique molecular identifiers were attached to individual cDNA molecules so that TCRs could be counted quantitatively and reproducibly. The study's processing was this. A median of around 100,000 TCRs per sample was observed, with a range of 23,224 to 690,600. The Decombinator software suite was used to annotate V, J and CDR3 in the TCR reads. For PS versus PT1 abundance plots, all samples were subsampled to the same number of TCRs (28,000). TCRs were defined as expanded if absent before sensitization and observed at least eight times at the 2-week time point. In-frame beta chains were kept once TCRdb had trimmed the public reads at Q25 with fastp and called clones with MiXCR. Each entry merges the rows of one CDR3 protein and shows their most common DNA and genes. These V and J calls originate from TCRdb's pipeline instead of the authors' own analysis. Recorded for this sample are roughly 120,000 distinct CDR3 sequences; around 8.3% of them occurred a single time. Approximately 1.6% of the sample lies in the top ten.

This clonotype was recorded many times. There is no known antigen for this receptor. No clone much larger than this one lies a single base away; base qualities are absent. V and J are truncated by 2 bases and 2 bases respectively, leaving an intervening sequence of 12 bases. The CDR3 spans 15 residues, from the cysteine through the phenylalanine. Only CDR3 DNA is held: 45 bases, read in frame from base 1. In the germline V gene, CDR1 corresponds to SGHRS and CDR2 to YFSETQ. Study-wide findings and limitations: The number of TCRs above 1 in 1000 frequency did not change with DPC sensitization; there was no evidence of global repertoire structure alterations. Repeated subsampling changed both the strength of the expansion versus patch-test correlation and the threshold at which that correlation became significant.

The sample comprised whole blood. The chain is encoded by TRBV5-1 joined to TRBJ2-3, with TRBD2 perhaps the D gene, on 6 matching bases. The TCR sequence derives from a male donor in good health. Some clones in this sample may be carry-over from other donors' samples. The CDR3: CASSLSGESTDTQYF. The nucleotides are TGCGCCAGCAGCTTATCGGGGGAGTCCACAGATACGCAGTATTTT.